This is a list of T cell receptor beta chains from one sample in a study of blood T cell repertoires in COVID-19. Generated by immunoSEQ multiplex PCR, the TCRdb table keeps only in-frame clones and is missing some. The repertoire holds over 150,000 clones, with 60% to 85% as singletons. Sequencing was done on a sample of peripheral blood. The origin of the receptors is a man aged 60 to 75 with acute or convalescent COVID-19. The CDR3 runs from the conserved cysteine through the conserved F or W. D genes are given only for firm matches. Clone size is shown for a subset of rows, as once, few, many or a class of expanded clone.

TRBJ1-2	TRBV28	.	TRBD1	TGTGCCAGCAGCAGAAGGGGGCTCTTAGGCTACACCTTC	CASSRRGLLGYTF
TRBJ1-3	TRBV9	once	TRBD1	TGTGCCAGCAGCGCGGGACAGGGGGTTTCTGGAAACACCATATATTTT	CASSAGQGVSGNTIYF
TRBJ2-3	TRBV19	.	.	TGTGCCAGTAGTATCCAGAGCACAGATACGCAGTATTTT	CASSIQSTDTQYF
TRBJ1-1	TRBV12-3/TRBV12-4	.	TRBD1	TGTGCCAGCAGTTACAGGGGGCCCGTCGAAGCTTTCTTT	CASSYRGPVEAFF
TRBJ2-3	TRBV11-2	.	.	TGTGCCAGCAGCGAAGACATTCTGGGCACAGATACGCAGTATTTT	CASSEDILGTDTQYF
TRBJ2-3	TRBV9	.	TRBD1	TGTGCCAGCAGGGGGACAGCACCCACGCAGTATTTT	CASRGTAPTQYF
TRBJ2-5	TRBV4-3	once	.	TGCGCCAGCAGCCAAGAAGCTAGGAGGGAGACCCAGTACTTC	CASSQEARRETQYF
TRBJ2-3	TRBV2	.	.	TGTGCCAGCAGTACCATATCGGACTACCCAGATACGCAGTATTTT	CASSTISDYPDTQYF
TRBJ2-2	TRBV6-5	.	.	TGTGCCAGCGTATCCGGACTCAACACCGGGGAGCTGTTTTTT	CASVSGLNTGELFF
TRBJ1-6	TRBV19	.	TRBD1	TGTGCCAGTAGTTCGGGACAGGGGGCTTATTCACCCCTCCACTTT	CASSSGQGAYSPLHF
TRBJ1-3	TRBV14	once	.	TGTGCCAGCAGCCCCGGACACCGTTCCTCTGGAAACACCATATATTTT	CASSPGHRSSGNTIYF
TRBJ2-1	TRBV24-1	.	TRBD1	TGTGCCACCAGTGGAACCGGGACAGGGGACAATGAGCAGTTCTTC	CATSGTGTGDNEQFF
TRBJ1-4	TRBV5-5	.	TRBD1	TGTGCCAGCAGGAGGGACAGGTCTACTAATGAAAAACTGTTTTTT	CASRRDRSTNEKLFF
TRBJ1-5	TRBV5-8	.	.	TGTGCCAGCAGCTTGAGGTCGGGTGATCAGCCCCAGCATTTT	CASSLRSGDQPQHF
TRBJ1-2	TRBV2	.	.	TGTGCCAGCAACCTTGAGGCCCTGCATGGCTACACCTTC	CASNLEALHGYTF
TRBJ2-3	TRBV27	once	.	TGTGCCAGCAGGAGACAAGACACAGATACGCAGTATTTT	CASRRQDTDTQYF
TRBJ2-3	TRBV6-5	.	.	TGTGCCAGCAGTTACTCGCGGCAGGGTTCAGATACGCAGTATTTT	CASSYSRQGSDTQYF
TRBJ2-7	TRBV2	few	.	TGTGCCAGCAGGACATACGAGCAGTACTTC	CASRTYEQYF
TRBJ2-3	TRBV5-1	.	.	TGCGCCAGCAGCTTGATAAGCCGGGATACGCAGTATTTT	CASSLISRDTQYF
TRBJ1-2	TRBV7-2	.	.	TGTGCCAGCAGCTTAGTAGTGGTTACAGGGCTTTATGGCTACACCTTC	CASSLVVVTGLYGYTF
TRBJ1-2	TRBV19	.	.	TGTGCCAGCAGAAACAGAAACTATGGCTACACCTTC	CASRNRNYGYTF
TRBJ2-7	TRBV5-1	.	.	TGCGCCAGCAGAGTAATGGAGAGCTCCTACGAGCAGTACTTC	CASRVMESSYEQYF
TRBJ1-5	TRBV4-3	.	.	TGCGCCAGCAGCCAAGATTCAGGGGCTGGTCAGCCCCAGCATTTT	CASSQDSGAGQPQHF
TRBJ2-1	TRBV6-2/TRBV6-3	few	.	TGTGCCAGCAGTTCCAACGCTGAAGGACTAACACCTTACAATGAGCAGTTCTTC	CASSSNAEGLTPYNEQFF
TRBJ1-1	TRBV7-8	.	TRBD1	TGTGCCAGCAGCTTAGGGGTCCCAGGGGGCGCTAAAGGGGTCTCTGAAGCTTTCTTT	CASSLGVPGGAKGVSEAFF
TRBJ2-7	TRBV6-5	.	.	TGTGCCAGCAGTTCACTAGCTTACGAGCAGTACTTC	CASSSLAYEQYF
TRBJ1-4	TRBV10-2	.	TRBD1	TGCGCCAGCAGTGAGCAGGGGGCGCAGAGGGAAAAACTGTTTTTT	CASSEQGAQREKLFF